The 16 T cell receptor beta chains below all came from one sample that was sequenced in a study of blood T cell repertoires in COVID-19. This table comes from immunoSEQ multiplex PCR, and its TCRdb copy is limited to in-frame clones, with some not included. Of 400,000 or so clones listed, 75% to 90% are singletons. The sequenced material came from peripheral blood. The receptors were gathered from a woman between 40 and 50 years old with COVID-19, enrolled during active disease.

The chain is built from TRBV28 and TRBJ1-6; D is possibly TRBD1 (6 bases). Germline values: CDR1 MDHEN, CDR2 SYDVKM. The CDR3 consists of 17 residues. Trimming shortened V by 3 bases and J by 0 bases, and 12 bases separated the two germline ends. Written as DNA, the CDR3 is TGTGCCAGCAGTTTGGGGGGGCAGGGCTCCTATAATTCACCCCTCCACTTT. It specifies CASSLGGQGSYNSPLHF.

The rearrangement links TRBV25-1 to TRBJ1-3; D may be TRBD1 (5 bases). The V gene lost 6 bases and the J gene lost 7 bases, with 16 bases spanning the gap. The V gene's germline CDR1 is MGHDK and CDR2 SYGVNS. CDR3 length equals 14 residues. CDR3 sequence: CASRAMAGSNTIYF. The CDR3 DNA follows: TGTGCCAGCAGAGCAATGGCAGGGTCGAACACCATATATTTT.

The CDR3 is CASSQAGTGPREQYF. The CDR3 nucleotides read TGTGCCAGCAGCCAAGCTGGGACAGGGCCCCGGGAGCAGTACTTC. The chain recombines TRBV4-2 with TRBJ2-7; 9 positions match TRBD1. Germline lookup yields CDR1 LGHNA and CDR2 YNFKEQ. With V trimmed by 1 base and J by 7 bases, 8 bases remained unmatched. This CDR3 has 15 residues.

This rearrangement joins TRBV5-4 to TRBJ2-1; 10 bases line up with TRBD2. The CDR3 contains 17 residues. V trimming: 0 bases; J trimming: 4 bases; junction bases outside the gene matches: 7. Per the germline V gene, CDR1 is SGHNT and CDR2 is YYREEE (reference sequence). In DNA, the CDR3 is TGTGCCAGCAGCTTGGGGATCGGAGCGGGGGGGTACAATGAGCAGTTCTTC. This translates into CASSLGIGAGGYNEQFF. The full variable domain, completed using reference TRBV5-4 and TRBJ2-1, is ETGVTQSPTHLIKTRGQQVTLRCSSQSGHNTVSWYQQALGQGPQFIFQYYREEENGRGNFPPRFSGLQFPNYSSELNVNALELDDSALYLCASSLGIGAGGYNEQFFGPGTRLTVL.

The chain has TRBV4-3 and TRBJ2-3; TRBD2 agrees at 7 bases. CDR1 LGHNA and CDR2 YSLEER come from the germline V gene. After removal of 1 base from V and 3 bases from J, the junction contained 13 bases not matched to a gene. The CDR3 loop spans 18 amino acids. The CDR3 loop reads CASSQGWRSSGKTDTQYF. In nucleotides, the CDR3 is TGCGCCAGCAGCCAAGGGTGGCGGTCTAGCGGAAAAACAGATACGCAGTATTTT.

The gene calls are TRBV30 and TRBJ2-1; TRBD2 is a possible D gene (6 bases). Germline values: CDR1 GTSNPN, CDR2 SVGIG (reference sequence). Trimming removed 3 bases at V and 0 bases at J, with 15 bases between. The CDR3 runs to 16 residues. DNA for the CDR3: TGTGCCTGGAGGGAGGGCCCCCTCTCCTCCTACAATGAGCAGTTCTTC. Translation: CAWREGPLSSYNEQFF.

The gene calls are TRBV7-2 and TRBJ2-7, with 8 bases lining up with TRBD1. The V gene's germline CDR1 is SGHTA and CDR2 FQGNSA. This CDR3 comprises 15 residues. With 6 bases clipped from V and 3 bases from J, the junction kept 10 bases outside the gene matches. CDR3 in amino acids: CASSRTGTGFYEQYF. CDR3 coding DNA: TGTGCCAGCAGTCGGACAGGGACGGGATTCTACGAGCAGTACTTC.

Here the CDR3 reads CASSLDPFYEQYF. The CDR3 nucleotides are TGCGCCAGCAGCTTGGATCCCTTCTACGAGCAGTACTTC. V usage is TRBV5-1 and J usage is TRBJ2-7; D unclear. The CDR3 consists of 13 residues. V dropped 0 bases and J dropped 3 bases, with 7 bases sitting between them. Germline lookup yields CDR1 SGHRS and CDR2 YFSETQ.

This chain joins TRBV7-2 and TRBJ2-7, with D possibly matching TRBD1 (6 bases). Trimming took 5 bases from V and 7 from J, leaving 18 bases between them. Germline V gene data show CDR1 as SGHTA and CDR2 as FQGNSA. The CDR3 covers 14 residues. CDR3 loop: CASSTPTGPWEQYF. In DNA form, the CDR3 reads TGTGCCAGCAGCACCCCGACAGGTCCTTGGGAGCAGTACTTC.

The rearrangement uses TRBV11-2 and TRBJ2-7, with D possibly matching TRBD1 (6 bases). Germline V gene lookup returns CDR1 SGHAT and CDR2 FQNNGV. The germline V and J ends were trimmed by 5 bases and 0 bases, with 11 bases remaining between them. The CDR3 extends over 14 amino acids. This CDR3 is CASSRDRNSYEQYF. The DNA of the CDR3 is TGTGCCAGCAGCCGAGACAGGAACTCCTACGAGCAGTACTTC. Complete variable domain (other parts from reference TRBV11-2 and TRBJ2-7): EAGVAQSPRYKIIEKRQSVAFWCNPISGHATLYWYQQILGQGPKLLIQFQNNGVVDDSQLPKDRFSAERLKGVDSTLKIQPAKLEDSAVYLCASSRDRNSYEQYFGPGTRLTVT.

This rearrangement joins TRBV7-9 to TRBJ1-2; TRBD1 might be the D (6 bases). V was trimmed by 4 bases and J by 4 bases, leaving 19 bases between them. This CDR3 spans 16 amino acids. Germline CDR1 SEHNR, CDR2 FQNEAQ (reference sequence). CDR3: CASSSTTQGRGYGYTF. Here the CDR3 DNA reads TGTGCCAGCAGCTCCACAACACAGGGTAGAGGCTATGGCTACACCTTC. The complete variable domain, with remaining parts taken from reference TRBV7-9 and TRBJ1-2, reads DTGVSQNPRHKITKRGQNVTFRCDPISEHNRLYWYRQTLGQGPEFLTYFQNEAQLEKSRLLSDRFSAERPKGSFSTLEIQRTEQGDSAMYLCASSSTTQGRGYGYTFGSGTRLTVV.

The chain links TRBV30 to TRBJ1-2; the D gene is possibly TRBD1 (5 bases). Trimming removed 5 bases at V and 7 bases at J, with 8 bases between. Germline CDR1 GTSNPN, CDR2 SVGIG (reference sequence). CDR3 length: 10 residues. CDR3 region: CAWGRVGYTF. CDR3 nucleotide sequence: TGTGCCTGGGGCAGGGTTGGCTACACCTTC.

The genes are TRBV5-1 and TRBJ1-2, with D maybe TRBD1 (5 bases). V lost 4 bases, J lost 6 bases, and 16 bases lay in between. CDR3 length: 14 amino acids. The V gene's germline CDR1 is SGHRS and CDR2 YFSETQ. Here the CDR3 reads CASSPSWGGDGYTF. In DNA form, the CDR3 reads TGCGCCAGCAGCCCGTCTTGGGGCGGAGATGGCTACACCTTC.

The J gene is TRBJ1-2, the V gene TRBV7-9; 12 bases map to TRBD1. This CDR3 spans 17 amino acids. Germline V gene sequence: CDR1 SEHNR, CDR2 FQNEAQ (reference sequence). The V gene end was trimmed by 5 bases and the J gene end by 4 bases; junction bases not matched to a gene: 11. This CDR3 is CASSLLWDRGLGYGYTF. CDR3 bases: TGTGCCAGCAGCCTCCTATGGGACAGGGGGCTCGGCTATGGCTACACCTTC. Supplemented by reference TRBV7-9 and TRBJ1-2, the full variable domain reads DTGVSQNPRHKITKRGQNVTFRCDPISEHNRLYWYRQTLGQGPEFLTYFQNEAQLEKSRLLSDRFSAERPKGSFSTLEIQRTEQGDSAMYLCASSLLWDRGLGYGYTFGSGTRLTVV.

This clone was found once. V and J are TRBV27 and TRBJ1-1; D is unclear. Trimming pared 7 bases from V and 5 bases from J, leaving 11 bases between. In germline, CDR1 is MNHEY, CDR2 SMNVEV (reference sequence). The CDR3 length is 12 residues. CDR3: CASKARGTEAFF. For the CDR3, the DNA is TGTGCCAGCAAGGCCCGAGGGACTGAAGCTTTCTTT.

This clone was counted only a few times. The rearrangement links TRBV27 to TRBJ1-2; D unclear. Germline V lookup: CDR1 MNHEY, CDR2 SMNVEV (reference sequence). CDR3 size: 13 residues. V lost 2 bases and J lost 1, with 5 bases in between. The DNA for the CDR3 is TGTGCCAGCAGTTTAGGACTTAACTATGGCTACACCTTC. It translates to CASSLGLNYGYTF.